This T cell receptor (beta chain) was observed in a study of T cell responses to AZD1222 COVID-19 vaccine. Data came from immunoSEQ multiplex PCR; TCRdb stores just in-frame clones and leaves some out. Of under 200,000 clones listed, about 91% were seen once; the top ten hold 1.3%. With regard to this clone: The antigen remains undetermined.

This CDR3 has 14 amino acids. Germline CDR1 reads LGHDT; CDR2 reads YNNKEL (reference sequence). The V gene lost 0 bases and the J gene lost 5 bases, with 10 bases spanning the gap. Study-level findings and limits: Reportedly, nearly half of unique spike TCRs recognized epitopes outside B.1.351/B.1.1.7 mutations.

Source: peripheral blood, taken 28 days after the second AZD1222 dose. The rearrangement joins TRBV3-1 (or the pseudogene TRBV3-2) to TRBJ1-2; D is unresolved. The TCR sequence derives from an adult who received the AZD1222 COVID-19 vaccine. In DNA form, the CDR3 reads TGTGCCAGCAGCCAAGATCTTGCGGGGTATGGCTACACCTTC. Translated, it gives CASSQDLAGYGYTF.